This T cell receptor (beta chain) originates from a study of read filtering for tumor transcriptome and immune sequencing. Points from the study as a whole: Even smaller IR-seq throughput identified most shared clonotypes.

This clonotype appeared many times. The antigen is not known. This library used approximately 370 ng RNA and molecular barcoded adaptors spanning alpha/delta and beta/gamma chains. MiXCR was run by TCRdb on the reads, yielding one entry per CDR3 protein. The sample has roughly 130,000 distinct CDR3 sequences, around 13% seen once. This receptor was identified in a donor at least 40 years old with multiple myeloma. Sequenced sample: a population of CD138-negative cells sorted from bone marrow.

Here the CDR3 DNA reads TGCAGCGTCGCCGGGACAGGGGGCACTGAAGCTTTCTTT. It codes for CSVAGTGGTEAFF. This sequence joins TRBV29-1 and TRBJ1-1; 11 bases align to TRBD1. The germline gives CDR1 SQVTM, CDR2 ANQGSEA. The CDR3 spans 13 residues. Trimming cost V 6 bases and J 4 bases; bases outside gene matches: 4.